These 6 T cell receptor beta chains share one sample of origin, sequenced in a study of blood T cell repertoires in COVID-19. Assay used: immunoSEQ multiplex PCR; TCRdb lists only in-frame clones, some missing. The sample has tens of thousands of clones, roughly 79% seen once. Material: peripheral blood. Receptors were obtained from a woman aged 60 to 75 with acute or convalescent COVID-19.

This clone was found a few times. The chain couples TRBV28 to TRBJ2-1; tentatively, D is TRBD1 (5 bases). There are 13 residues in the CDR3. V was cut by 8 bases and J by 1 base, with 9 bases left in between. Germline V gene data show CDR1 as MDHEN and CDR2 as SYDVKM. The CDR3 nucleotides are TGTGCCAGCGAGCAGGGATCCTACAATGAGCAGTTCTTC. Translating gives CASEQGSYNEQFF.

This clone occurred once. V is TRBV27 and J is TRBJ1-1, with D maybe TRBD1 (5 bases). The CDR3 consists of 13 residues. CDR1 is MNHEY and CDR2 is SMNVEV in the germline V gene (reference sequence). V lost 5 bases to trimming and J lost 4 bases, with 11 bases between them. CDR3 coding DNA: TGTGCCAGCAGTCTTGGGGGGTCCACTGAAGCTTTCTTT. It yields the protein CASSLGGSTEAFF.

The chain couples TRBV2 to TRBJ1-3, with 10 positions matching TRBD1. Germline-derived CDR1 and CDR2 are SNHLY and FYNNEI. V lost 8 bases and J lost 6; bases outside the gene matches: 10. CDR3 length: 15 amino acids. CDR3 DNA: TGTGCCAGCCAACGGGGACAGGGGAACGTAAACACCATATATTTT. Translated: CASQRGQGNVNTIYF.

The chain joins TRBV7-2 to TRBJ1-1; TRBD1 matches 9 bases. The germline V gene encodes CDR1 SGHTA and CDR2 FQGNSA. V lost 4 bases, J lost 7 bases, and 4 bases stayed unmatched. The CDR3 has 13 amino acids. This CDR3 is CASSSGTGREAFF. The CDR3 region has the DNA TGTGCCAGCAGCTCAGGGACAGGGCGTGAAGCTTTCTTT.

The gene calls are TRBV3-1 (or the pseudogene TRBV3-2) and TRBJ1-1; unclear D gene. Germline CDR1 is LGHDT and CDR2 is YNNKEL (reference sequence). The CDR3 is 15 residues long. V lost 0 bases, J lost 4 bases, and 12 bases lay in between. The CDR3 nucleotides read TGTGCCAGCAGCCAAGATATTACAGTTCGCACTGAAGCTTTCTTT. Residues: CASSQDITVRTEAFF.

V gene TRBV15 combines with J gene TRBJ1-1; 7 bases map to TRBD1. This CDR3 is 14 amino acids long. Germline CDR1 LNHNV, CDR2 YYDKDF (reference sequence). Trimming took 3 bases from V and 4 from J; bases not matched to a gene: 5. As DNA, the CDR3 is TGTGCCACCAGCAGTCGACAGGGTGTCACTGAAGCTTTCTTT. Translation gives CATSSRQGVTEAFF. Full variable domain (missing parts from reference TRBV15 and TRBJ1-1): DAMVIQNPRYQVTQFGKPVTLSCSQTLNHNVMYWYQQKSSQAPKLLFHYYDKDFNNEADTPDNFQSRRPNTSFCFLDIRSPGLGDTAMYLCATSSRQGVTEAFFGQGTRLTVV.